This T cell receptor (beta chain) was recovered during a study of cytomegalovirus exposure and HLA in healthy donors. Findings and caveats of the study: In an earlier analysis, in fewer than 700 donors, most V segments appeared productive either ~90% or ~30% of the time. Accurate prediction of HLA-A and HLA-B alleles (for most subjects) was reportedly achieved from TCR beta sequences.

Germline CDR1 SEHNR, CDR2 FQNEAQ (reference sequence). CDR3 length: 14 amino acids. Trimming took 5 bases from V and 4 from J; bases not matched to a gene: 7. In the case of this clone: Its antigen remains unknown.

The PCR contained 60 Vbeta and 13 Jbeta primers. Clones were read by immunoSEQ multiplex PCR, and TCRdb kept only the in-frame ones, dropping some. This table holds over 150,000 clones, roughly two thirds found once. The genes are TRBV7-9 and TRBJ1-1, with 7 bases that match TRBD1. The clonotype was recovered from a woman in her 30s in good health and CMV-seronegative. The sequenced material came from PBMCs. CDR3 nucleotides: TGTGCCAGCAGCCCGGACAGGCGCGGCACTGAAGCTTTCTTT. Translating gives CASSPDRRGTEAFF.